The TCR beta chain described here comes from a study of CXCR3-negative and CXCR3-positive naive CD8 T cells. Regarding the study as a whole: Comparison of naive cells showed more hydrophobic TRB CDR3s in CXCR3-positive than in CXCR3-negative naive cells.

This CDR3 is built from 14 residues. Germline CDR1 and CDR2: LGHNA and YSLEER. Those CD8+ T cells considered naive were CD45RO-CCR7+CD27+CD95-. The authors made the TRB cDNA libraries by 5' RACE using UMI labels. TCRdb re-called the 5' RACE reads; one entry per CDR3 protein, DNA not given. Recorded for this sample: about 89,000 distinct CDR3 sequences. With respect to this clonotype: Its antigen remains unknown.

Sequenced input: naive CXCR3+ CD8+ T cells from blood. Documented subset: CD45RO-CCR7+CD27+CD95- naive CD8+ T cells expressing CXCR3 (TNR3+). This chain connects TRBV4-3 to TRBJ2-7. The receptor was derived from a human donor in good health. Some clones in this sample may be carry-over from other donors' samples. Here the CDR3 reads CASSQDLGSYEQYF.